This T cell receptor beta chain comes out of a study of a mutant IDH1 vaccine in newly diagnosed glioma. The sample's time point: week 5, during vaccination. A 20-mer mutant IDH1 peptide at 300 ug was injected subcutaneously with topical imiquimod. Trimming left V 0 bases short and J 9 bases short, with 12 bases between. CDR3 length: 13 residues. Germline assignment: CDR1 SGHKS and CDR2 YYEKEE (reference sequence). Sequencing used immunoSEQ multiplex PCR; TCRdb keeps in-frame clones, though not all of them. Here the sample spans 40,000 or so clones, around 78% being singletons. On this clone itself: The target antigen is unknown.

The sequencing here drew on PBMCs, taken from a glioma patient whose treatment included an IDH1 peptide vaccine. The TCR sequence derives from a man in his forties with glioma. This chain connects TRBV5-5 to TRBJ2-5; perhaps D is TRBD1 or TRBD2 (5 bases each). The CDR3 DNA is TGTGCCAGCAGCTTGGCTGCCGAGGGGCCCCAGTACTTC. It specifies CASSLAAEGPQYF.